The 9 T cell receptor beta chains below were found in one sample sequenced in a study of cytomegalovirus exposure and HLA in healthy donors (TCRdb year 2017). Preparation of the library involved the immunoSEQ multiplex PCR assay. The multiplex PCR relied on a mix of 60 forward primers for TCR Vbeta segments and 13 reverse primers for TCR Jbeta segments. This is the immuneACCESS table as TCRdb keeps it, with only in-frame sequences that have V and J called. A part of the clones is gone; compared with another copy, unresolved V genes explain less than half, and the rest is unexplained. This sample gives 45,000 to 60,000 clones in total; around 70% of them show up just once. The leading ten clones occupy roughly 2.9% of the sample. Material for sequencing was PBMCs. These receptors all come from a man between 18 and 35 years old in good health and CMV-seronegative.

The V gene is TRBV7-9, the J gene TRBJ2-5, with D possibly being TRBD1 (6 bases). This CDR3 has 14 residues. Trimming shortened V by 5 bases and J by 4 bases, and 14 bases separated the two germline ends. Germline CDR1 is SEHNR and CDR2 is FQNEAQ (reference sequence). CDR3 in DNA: TGTGCCAGCAGCCGACCGGGACAAGGAGAGACCCAGTACTTC. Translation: CASSRPGQGETQYF.

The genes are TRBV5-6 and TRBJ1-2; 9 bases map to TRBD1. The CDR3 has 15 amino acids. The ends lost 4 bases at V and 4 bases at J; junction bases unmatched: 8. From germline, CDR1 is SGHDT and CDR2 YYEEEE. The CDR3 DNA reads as TGTGCCAGCAGCCCGGGGACAGGGCTGACCTATGGCTACACCTTC. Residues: CASSPGTGLTYGYTF.

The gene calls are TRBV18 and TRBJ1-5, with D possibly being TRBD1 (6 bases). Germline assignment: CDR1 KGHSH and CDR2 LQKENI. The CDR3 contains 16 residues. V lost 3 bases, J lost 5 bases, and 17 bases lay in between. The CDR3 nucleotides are TGTGCCAGCTCACCTTCCGGGACAAAAGCGGATCAGCCCCAGCATTTT. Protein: CASSPSGTKADQPQHF.

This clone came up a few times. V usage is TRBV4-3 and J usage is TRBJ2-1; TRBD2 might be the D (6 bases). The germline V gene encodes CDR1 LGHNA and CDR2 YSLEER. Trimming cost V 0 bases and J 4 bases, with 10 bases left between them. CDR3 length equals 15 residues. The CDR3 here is CASSQDGGRYNEQFF. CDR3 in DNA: TGCGCCAGCAGCCAAGACGGGGGACGGTACAATGAGCAGTTCTTC.

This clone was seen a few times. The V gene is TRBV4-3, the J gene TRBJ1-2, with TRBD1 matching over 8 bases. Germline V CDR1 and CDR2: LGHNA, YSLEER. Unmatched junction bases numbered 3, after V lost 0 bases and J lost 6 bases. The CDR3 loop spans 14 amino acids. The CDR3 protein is CASSQEDRANGYTF. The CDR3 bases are TGCGCCAGCAGCCAAGAGGACAGGGCCAATGGCTACACCTTC.

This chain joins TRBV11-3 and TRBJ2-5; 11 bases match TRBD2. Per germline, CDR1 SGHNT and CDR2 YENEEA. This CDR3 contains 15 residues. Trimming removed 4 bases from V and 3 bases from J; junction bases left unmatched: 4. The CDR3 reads CASSSGLAEKETQYF. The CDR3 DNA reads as TGTGCCAGCAGCTCGGGACTAGCGGAAAAAGAGACCCAGTACTTC.

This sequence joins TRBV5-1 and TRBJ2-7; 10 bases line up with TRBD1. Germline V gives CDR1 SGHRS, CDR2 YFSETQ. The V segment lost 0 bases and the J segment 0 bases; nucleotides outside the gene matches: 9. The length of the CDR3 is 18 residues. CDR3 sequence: CASSLEGQGLGSSYEQYF. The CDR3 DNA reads TGCGCCAGCAGCTTGGAGGGACAGGGGCTGGGTAGCTCCTACGAGCAGTACTTC.

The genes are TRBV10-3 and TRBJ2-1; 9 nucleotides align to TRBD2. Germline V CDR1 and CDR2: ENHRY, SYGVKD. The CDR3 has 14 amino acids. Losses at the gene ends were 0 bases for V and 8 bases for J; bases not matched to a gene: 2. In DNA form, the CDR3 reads TGTGCCATCAGTGAGTCTGGGACTAGCCATGAGCAGTTCTTC. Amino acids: CAISESGTSHEQFF.

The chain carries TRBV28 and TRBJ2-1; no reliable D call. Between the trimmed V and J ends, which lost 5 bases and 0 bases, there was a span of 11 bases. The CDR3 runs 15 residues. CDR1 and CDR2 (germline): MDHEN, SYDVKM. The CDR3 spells CASSPQWSSYNEQFF. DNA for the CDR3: TGTGCCAGCAGTCCCCAGTGGAGCTCCTACAATGAGCAGTTCTTC.